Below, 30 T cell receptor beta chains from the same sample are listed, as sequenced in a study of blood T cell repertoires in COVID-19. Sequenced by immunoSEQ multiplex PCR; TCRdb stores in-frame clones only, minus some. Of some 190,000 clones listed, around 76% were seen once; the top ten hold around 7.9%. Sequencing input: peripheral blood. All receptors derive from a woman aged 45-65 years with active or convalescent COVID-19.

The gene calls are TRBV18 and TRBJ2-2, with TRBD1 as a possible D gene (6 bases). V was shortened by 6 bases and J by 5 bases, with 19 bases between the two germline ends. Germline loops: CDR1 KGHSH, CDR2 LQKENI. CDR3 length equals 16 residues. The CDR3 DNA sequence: TGTGCCAGCTCGACGACAGACAAGGGACATACCGGGGAGCTGTTTTTT. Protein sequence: CASSTTDKGHTGELFF.

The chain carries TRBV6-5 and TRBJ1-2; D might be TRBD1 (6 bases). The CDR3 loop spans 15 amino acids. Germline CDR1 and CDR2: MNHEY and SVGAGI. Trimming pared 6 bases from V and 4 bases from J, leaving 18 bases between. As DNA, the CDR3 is TGTGCCAGCAGCCCACAGGGTTACCTCCCCTATGGCTACACCTTC. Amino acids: CASSPQGYLPYGYTF.

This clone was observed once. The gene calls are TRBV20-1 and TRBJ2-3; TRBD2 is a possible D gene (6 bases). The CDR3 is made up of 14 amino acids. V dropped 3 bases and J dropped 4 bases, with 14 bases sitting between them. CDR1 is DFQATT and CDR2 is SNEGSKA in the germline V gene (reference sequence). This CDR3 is CSASFGSGPDTQYF. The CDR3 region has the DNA TGCAGTGCTAGTTTCGGGAGTGGTCCAGATACGCAGTATTTT.

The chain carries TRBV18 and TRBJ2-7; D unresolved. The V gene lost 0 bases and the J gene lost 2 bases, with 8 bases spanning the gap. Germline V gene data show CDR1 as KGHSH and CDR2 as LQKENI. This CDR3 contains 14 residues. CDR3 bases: TGTGCCAGCTCACCACCGTACAGTACCTACGAGCAGTACTTC. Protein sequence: CASSPPYSTYEQYF. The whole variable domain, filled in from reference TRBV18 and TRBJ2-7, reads NAGVMQNPRHLVRRRGQEARLRCSPMKGHSHVYWYRQLPEEGLKFMVYLQKENIIDESGMPKERFSAEFPKEGPSILRIQQVVRGDSAAYFCASSPPYSTYEQYFGPGTRLTVT.

CDR3 loop: CATSRAPRGAGGELFF. CDR3 DNA: TGTGCCACCAGCAGAGCGCCACGGGGGGCAGGGGGGGAGCTGTTTTTT. The chain carries TRBV15 and TRBJ2-2; weak D call: TRBD2 (7 bases). CDR1 is LNHNV and CDR2 is YYDKDF in the germline V gene (reference sequence). V lost 1 base and J lost 8, with 17 bases in between. The CDR3 is made up of 16 amino acids.

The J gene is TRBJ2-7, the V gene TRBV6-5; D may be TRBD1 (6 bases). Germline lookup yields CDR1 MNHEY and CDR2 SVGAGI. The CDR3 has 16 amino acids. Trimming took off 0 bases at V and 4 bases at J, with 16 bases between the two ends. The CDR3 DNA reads TGTGCCAGCAGTTACTCGAACGTCGGCAGGGGTTACGAGCAGTACTTC. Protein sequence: CASSYSNVGRGYEQYF.

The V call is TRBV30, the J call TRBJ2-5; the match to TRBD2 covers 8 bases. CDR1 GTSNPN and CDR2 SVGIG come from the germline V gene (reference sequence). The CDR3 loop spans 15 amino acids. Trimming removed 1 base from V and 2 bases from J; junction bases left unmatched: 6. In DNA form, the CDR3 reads TGTGCCTGGAGTGCCACGGGGGGGGCTCAAGAGACCCAGTACTTC. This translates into CAWSATGGAQETQYF.

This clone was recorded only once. The DNA of the CDR3 is TGTGCCAGCTTCGACAGCGTTAATTCACCCCTCCACTTT. It encodes CASFDSVNSPLHF. The chain carries TRBV6-5 and TRBJ1-6; D perhaps matches TRBD1 (5 bases). The germline V gene encodes CDR1 MNHEY and CDR2 SVGAGI. CDR3 length: 13 amino acids. Trimming took 8 bases from V and 6 from J, leaving 11 bases between them.

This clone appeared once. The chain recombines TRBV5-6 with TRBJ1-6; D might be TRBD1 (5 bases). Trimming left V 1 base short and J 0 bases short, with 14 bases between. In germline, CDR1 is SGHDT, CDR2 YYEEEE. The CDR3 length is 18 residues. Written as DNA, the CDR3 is TGTGCCAGCAGCTTGCGGGACTCCCCGAGCTCCTATAATTCACCCCTCCACTTT. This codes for CASSLRDSPSSYNSPLHF.

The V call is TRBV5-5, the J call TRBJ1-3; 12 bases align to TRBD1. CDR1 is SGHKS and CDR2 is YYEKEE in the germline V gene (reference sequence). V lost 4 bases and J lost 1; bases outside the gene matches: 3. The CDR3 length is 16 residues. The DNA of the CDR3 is TGTGCCAGCAGCCGGGGACAGGGGGCTTCTGGAAACACCATATATTTT. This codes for CASSRGQGASGNTIYF.

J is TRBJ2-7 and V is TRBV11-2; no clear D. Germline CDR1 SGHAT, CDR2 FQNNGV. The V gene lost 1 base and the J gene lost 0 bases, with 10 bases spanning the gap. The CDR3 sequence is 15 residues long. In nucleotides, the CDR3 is TGTGCCAGCAGCTTAGGTCATCATAGCTCCTACGAGCAGTACTTC. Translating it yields CASSLGHHSSYEQYF.

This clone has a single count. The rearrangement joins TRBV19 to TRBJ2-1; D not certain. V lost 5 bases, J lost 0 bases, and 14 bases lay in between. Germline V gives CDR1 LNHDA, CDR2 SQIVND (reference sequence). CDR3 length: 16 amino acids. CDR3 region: CASSSAGRSSYNEQFF. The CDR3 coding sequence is TGTGCCAGTAGTTCCGCCGGTAGGAGCTCCTACAATGAGCAGTTCTTC.

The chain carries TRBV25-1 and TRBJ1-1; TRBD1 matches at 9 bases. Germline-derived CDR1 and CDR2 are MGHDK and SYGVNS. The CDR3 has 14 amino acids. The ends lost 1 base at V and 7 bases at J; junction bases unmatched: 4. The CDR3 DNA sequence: TGTGCCAGCAGTGAATCCGGGACAGGGCATGAAGCTTTCTTT. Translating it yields CASSESGTGHEAFF.

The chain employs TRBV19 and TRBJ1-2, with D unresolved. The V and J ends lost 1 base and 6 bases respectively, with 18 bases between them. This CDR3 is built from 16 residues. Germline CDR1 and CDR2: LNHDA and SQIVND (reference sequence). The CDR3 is CASSIVSDGKGDGYTF. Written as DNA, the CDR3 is TGTGCCAGTAGTATAGTTTCGGACGGGAAGGGTGATGGCTACACCTTC.

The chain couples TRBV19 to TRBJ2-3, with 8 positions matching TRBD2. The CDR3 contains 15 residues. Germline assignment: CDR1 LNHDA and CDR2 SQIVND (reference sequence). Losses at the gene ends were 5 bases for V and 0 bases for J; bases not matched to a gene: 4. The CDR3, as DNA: TGTGCCAGTAGTTCCCCGGGAGGGAGCACAGATACGCAGTATTTT. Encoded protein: CASSSPGGSTDTQYF.

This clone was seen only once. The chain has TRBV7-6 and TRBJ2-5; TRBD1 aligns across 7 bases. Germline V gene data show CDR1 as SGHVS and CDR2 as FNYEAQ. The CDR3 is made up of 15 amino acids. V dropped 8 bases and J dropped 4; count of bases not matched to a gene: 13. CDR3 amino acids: CASALQTGKGETQYF. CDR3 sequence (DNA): TGTGCCAGCGCTCTCCAGACAGGGAAAGGAGAGACCCAGTACTTC.

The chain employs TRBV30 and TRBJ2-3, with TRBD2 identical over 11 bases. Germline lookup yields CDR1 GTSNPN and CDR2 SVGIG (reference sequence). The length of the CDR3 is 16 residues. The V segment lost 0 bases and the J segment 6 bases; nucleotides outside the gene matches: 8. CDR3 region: CAWSVRASGGRDTQYF. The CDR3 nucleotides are TGTGCCTGGAGTGTGAGGGCTAGCGGGGGGAGGGATACGCAGTATTTT.

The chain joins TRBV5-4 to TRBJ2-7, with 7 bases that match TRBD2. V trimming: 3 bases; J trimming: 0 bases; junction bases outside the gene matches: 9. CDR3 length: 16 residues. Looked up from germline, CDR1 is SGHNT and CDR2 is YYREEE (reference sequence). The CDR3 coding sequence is TGTGCCAGCAGCTGGGGAGCGGGGACCAGCTCCTACGAGCAGTACTTC. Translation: CASSWGAGTSSYEQYF.

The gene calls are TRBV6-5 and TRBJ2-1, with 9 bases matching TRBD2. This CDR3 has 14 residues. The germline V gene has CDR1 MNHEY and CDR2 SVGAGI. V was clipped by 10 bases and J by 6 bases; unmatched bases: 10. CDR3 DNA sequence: TGTGCCACTTCCGGCCAGCGGGGGGCCAATGAGCAGTTCTTC. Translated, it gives CATSGQRGANEQFF.

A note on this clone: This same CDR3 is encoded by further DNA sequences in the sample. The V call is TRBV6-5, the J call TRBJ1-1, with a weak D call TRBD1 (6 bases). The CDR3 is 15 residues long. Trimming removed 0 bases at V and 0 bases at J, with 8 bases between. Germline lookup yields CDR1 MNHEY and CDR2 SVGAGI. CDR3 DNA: TGTGCCAGCAGTTACTCGGGACAAATGAACACTGAAGCTTTCTTT. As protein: CASSYSGQMNTEAFF.

The CDR3 here is CASSQVGQNYGYTF. The CDR3 DNA is TGTGCCAGCAGCCAAGTCGGACAGAACTATGGCTACACCTTC. V usage is TRBV4-2 and J usage is TRBJ1-2, with D possibly matching TRBD1 (6 bases). Trimming pared 1 base from V and 2 bases from J, leaving 8 bases between. This CDR3 is 14 amino acids long. Per germline, CDR1 LGHNA and CDR2 YNFKEQ.

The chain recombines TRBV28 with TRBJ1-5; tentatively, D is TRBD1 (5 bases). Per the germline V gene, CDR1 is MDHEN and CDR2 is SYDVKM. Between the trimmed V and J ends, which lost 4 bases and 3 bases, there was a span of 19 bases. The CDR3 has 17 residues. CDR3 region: CASSSPQGSGFNQPQHF. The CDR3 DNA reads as TGTGCCAGCAGTTCCCCCCAGGGCTCGGGTTTCAATCAGCCCCAGCATTTT. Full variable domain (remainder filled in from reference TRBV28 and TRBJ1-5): DVKVTQSSRYLVKRTGEKVFLECVQDMDHENMFWYRQDPGLGLRLIYFSYDVKMKEKGDIPEGYSVSREKKERFSLILESASTNQTSMYLCASSSPQGSGFNQPQHFGDGTRLSIL.

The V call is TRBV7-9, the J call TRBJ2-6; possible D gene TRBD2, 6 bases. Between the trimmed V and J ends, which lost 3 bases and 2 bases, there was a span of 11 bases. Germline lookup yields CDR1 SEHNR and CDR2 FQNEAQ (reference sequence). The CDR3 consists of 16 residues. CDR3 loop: CASSFTGVAGANVLTF. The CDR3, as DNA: TGTGCCAGCAGCTTCACGGGAGTAGCTGGGGCCAACGTCCTGACTTTC.

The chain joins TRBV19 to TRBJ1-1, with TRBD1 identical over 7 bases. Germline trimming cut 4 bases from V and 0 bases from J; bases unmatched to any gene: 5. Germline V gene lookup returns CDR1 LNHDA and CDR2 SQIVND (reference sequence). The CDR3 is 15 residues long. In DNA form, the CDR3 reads TGTGCCAGTAGTAGAGCCGGGACAGTGAACACTGAAGCTTTCTTT. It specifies CASSRAGTVNTEAFF. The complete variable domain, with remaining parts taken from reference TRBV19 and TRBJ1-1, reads DGGITQSPKYLFRKEGQNVTLSCEQNLNHDAMYWYRQDPGQGLRLIYYSQIVNDFQKGDIAEGYSVSREKKESFPLTVTSAQKNPTAFYLCASSRAGTVNTEAFFGQGTRLTVV.

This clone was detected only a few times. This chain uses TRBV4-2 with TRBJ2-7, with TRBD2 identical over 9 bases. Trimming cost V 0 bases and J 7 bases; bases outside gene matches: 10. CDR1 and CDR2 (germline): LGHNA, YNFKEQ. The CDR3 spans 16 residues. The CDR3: CASSQDHGLALGEQYF. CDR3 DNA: TGTGCCAGCAGCCAAGATCACGGACTAGCGCTGGGAGAGCAGTACTTC.

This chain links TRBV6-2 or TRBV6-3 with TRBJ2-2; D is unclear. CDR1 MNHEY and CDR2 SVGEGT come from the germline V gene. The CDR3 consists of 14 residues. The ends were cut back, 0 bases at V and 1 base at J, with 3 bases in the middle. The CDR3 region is CASSYSRNTGELFF. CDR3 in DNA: TGTGCCAGCAGTTACTCCAGGAACACCGGGGAGCTGTTTTTT.

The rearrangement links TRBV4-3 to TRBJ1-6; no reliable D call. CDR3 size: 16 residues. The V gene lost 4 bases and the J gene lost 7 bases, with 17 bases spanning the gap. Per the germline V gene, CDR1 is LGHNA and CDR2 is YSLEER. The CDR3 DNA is TGCGCCAGCAGCCTCTCCGCCGGGAACGAGAATTCACCCCTCCACTTT. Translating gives CASSLSAGNENSPLHF.

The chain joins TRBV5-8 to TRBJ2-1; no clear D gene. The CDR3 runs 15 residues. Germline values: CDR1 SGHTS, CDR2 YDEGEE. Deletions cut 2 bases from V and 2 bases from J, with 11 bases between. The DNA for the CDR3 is TGTGCCAGCAGCTTCGGTTTACCCCCCTACAATGAGCAGTTCTTC. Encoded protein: CASSFGLPPYNEQFF.

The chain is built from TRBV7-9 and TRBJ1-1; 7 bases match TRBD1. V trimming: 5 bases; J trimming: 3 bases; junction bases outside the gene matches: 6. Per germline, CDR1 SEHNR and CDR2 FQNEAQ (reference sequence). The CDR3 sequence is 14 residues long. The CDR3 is CASSEQGSYTEAFF. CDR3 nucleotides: TGTGCCAGCAGCGAACAGGGGAGTTACACTGAAGCTTTCTTT.

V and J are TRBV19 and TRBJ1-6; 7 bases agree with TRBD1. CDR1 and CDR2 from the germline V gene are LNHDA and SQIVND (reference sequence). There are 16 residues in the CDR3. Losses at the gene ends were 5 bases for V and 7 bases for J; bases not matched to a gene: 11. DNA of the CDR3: TGTGCCAGTAGTCCTATTACAGGGGATGAAAATTCACCCCTCCACTTT. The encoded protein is CASSPITGDENSPLHF. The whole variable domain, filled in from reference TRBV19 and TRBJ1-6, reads DGGITQSPKYLFRKEGQNVTLSCEQNLNHDAMYWYRQDPGQGLRLIYYSQIVNDFQKGDIAEGYSVSREKKESFPLTVTSAQKNPTAFYLCASSPITGDENSPLHFGNGTRLTVT.